The 30 T cell receptor beta chains below all came from one sample that was sequenced in a study of OX40 agonist ivuxolimab in advanced cancers. Clones were read by immunoSEQ multiplex PCR, and TCRdb kept only the in-frame ones, dropping some. The profile covers nearly 80,000 clones, with 80% to 95% appearing a single time and about 6.6% taken by the ten largest. The sequenced sample was CD4+ or CD8+ T cells sorted from blood, obtained in a trial of the OX40 agonist ivuxolimab. These receptors all come from an adult with an advanced solid tumor such as melanoma, head and neck, liver or kidney cancer.

The rearrangement links TRBV11-2 to TRBJ2-1; D uncertain. The CDR3 spans 15 residues. Germline V gene lookup returns CDR1 SGHAT and CDR2 FQNNGV. V was clipped by 3 bases and J by 5 bases, with 14 bases between them. The CDR3 spells CASSLGMGIHNEQFF. CDR3 sequence (DNA): TGTGCCAGCAGCTTGGGTATGGGGATACACAATGAGCAGTTCTTC. The full variable domain, with the rest looked up from reference TRBV11-2 and TRBJ2-1, is EAGVAQSPRYKIIEKRQSVAFWCNPISGHATLYWYQQILGQGPKLLIQFQNNGVVDDSQLPKDRFSAERLKGVDSTLKIQPAKLEDSAVYLCASSLGMGIHNEQFFGPGTRLTVL.

This sequence joins TRBV28 and TRBJ2-5; D unresolved. This CDR3 has 14 amino acids. V was cut by 5 bases and J by 5 bases, with 15 bases left in between. The germline CDR1 and CDR2 sequences are MDHEN and SYDVKM. The CDR3 sequence: CASSPPPFVETQYF. The DNA for the CDR3 is TGTGCCAGCAGTCCCCCCCCCTTTGTGGAGACCCAGTACTTC.

The chain uses TRBV10-3 and TRBJ1-1; unclear D gene. The V gene lost 3 bases and the J gene lost 0 bases, with 14 bases spanning the gap. The CDR3 covers 16 residues. Germline values: CDR1 ENHRY, CDR2 SYGVKD. The CDR3 bases are TGTGCCATCAGTGATGGCCCCCCGTCCATGAACACTGAAGCTTTCTTT. It specifies CAISDGPPSMNTEAFF.

The CDR3 nucleotides read TGTGCCAGCAAAGTTGTGGGACGCAGAGGCACCTTC. This sequence encodes CASKVVGRRGTF. V and J are TRBV28 and TRBJ1-2; D might be TRBD1 (5 bases). The V and J ends lost 7 bases and 13 bases respectively, with 19 bases between them. Germline V gives CDR1 MDHEN, CDR2 SYDVKM. CDR3 size: 12 residues.

This chain uses TRBV19 with TRBJ2-3, with 12 bases identical to TRBD1. The germline V gene has CDR1 LNHDA and CDR2 SQIVND (reference sequence). The CDR3 runs 15 residues. Trimming at V came to 4 bases and at J to 4 bases, leaving 3 bases not matched to a gene. CDR3 in amino acids: CASSTGTGGADTQYF. CDR3 nucleotide sequence: TGTGCCAGTAGTACCGGGACAGGGGGCGCAGATACGCAGTATTTT. Together with reference TRBV19 and TRBJ2-3, the CDR3 gives the full variable domain: DGGITQSPKYLFRKEGQNVTLSCEQNLNHDAMYWYRQDPGQGLRLIYYSQIVNDFQKGDIAEGYSVSREKKESFPLTVTSAQKNPTAFYLCASSTGTGGADTQYFGPGTRLTVL.

The CDR3 region is CASSTATSGRSYEQYF. CDR3 DNA sequence: TGTGCCAGTAGTACGGCGACTAGCGGGAGGTCCTACGAGCAGTACTTC. The V and J genes are TRBV19 and TRBJ2-7; 13 nucleotides line up with TRBD2. V shed 4 bases and J 1 base; nucleotides not matched to a gene: 4. The germline V gene has CDR1 LNHDA and CDR2 SQIVND (reference sequence). The CDR3 has 16 residues.

This clone came up once. The J gene is TRBJ1-1, the V gene TRBV19, with D unclear. This CDR3 region has 13 residues. Looked up from germline, CDR1 is LNHDA and CDR2 is SQIVND (reference sequence). V was trimmed by 4 bases and J by 0 bases, leaving 6 bases between them. The CDR3 nucleotides read TGTGCCAGTAGTACCCAAATGAACACTGAAGCTTTCTTT. It translates to CASSTQMNTEAFF.

The chain has TRBV28 and TRBJ1-1; no clear D. The CDR3 totals 12 residues. Germline V lookup: CDR1 MDHEN, CDR2 SYDVKM. Trimming took off 6 bases at V and 4 bases at J, with 9 bases between the two ends. This chain's CDR3 is CASSGPGTEAFF. The CDR3 DNA reads as TGTGCCAGCAGCGGCCCGGGCACTGAAGCTTTCTTT.

The gene calls are TRBV27 and TRBJ1-5, with D perhaps TRBD1 (6 bases). Germline values: CDR1 MNHEY, CDR2 SMNVEV (reference sequence). V was clipped by 3 bases and J by 2 bases, with 11 bases between them. This CDR3 contains 15 residues. The CDR3: CASSFAPGGNQPQHF. The CDR3 nucleotides read TGTGCCAGCAGTTTTGCACCAGGGGGCAATCAGCCCCAGCATTTT.

CDR3 sequence (DNA): TGTGCCAGCAGCCAAGATTTCGCAGAATATCAGCCCCAGCATTTT. This translates into CASSQDFAEYQPQHF. The chain carries TRBV4-2 and TRBJ1-5; the D is unclear. This CDR3 is built from 15 residues. Trimming left V 0 bases short and J 5 bases short, with 11 bases between. Germline V gene data show CDR1 as LGHNA and CDR2 as YNFKEQ.

The rearrangement joins TRBV25-1 to TRBJ1-6, with D perhaps matching TRBD1 (5 bases). The CDR3 is 14 amino acids. Trimming pared 4 bases from V and 12 bases from J, leaving 16 bases between. Germline CDR1 reads MGHDK; CDR2 reads SYGVNS. CDR3 bases: TGTGCCAGCAGTGGGGCAGGGCAAGAGCAACCCCTCCACTTT. This translates into CASSGAGQEQPLHF.

The genes are TRBV5-6 and TRBJ2-1; 16 bases match TRBD2. CDR1 SGHDT and CDR2 YYEEEE come from the germline V gene. The V and J ends lost 4 bases and 10 bases, in that order; junction bases with no gene match: 8. The CDR3 sequence is 16 residues long. CDR3 DNA sequence: TGTGCCAGCAGCCTAGGGACTAGCGGGAGGGTAAGGGAGCAGTTCTTC. Translated: CASSLGTSGRVREQFF.

The chain has TRBV18 and TRBJ2-1; 8 nucleotides align to TRBD2. Germline V gene lookup returns CDR1 KGHSH and CDR2 LQKENI. The length of the CDR3 is 13 residues. Germline trimming cut 0 bases from V and 14 bases from J; bases unmatched to any gene: 6. In nucleotides, the CDR3 is TGTGCCAGCTCACCACCGTGGGAGCGGGAGAAGTTCTTC. Encoded protein: CASSPPWEREKFF.

The chain recombines TRBV5-1 with TRBJ2-3; TRBD2 matches at 8 bases. V dropped 4 bases and J dropped 0; count of bases not matched to a gene: 4. Per the germline V gene, CDR1 is SGHRS and CDR2 is YFSETQ. The CDR3 contains 15 residues. Written as DNA, the CDR3 is TGCGCCAGCAGCAATAGCGGGGCTAGCACAGATACGCAGTATTTT. It yields the protein CASSNSGASTDTQYF.

V gene TRBV2 combines with J gene TRBJ2-2; unclear D gene. The CDR3 has 12 amino acids. The V gene's germline CDR1 is SNHLY and CDR2 FYNNEI. V was trimmed by 6 bases and J by 2 bases, leaving 4 bases between them. Here the CDR3 DNA reads TGTGCCAGCAGACCCAACACCGGGGAGCTGTTTTTT. It codes for CASRPNTGELFF.

This clone was seen a single time. The CDR3: CASSVSDRIYGYTF. DNA for the CDR3: TGTGCCAGCAGCGTATCCGACAGGATATATGGCTACACCTTC. The chain couples TRBV9 to TRBJ1-2; a possible D gene is TRBD1 (6 bases). The V gene lost 1 base and the J gene lost 5 bases, with 12 bases spanning the gap. Germline values: CDR1 SGDLS, CDR2 YYNGEE. CDR3 size: 14 residues.

V usage is TRBV5-6 and J usage is TRBJ1-4; unclear D gene. V was shortened by 0 bases and J by 8 bases, with 11 bases between the two germline ends. This CDR3 has 14 residues. Germline-derived CDR1 and CDR2 are SGHDT and YYEEEE. As DNA, the CDR3 is TGTGCCAGCAGCTTGGTGGCCATCGGAGAAAAACTGTTTTTT. It translates to CASSLVAIGEKLFF.

The J gene is TRBJ1-2, the V gene TRBV2, with 7 bases identical to TRBD1. This CDR3 is 14 amino acids long. The germline CDR1 and CDR2 sequences are SNHLY and FYNNEI. V shed 4 bases and J 2 bases; nucleotides not matched to a gene: 4. CDR3 nucleotides: TGTGCCAGCAGTGTAGGGGGCCGGAACTATGGCTACACCTTC. Protein product: CASSVGGRNYGYTF.

The chain carries TRBV28 and TRBJ1-5; D remains unclear. Germline CDR1 is MDHEN and CDR2 is SYDVKM. Trimming shortened V by 7 bases and J by 6 bases, and 13 bases separated the two germline ends. This CDR3 is built from 13 residues. This chain's CDR3 is CASIPGVSQPQHF. DNA for the CDR3: TGTGCCAGCATCCCCGGGGTCTCTCAGCCCCAGCATTTT.

The chain recombines TRBV10-3 with TRBJ2-1; D perhaps matches TRBD1 (6 bases). The germline gives CDR1 ENHRY, CDR2 SYGVKD. The CDR3 spans 15 residues. V lost 0 bases and J 6 bases, leaving 12 bases between the germline ends. The CDR3 DNA is TGTGCCATCAGTGAGTCGCTAGTAGGGGGCAATGAGCAGTTCTTC. Translation: CAISESLVGGNEQFF.

The V gene is TRBV5-6, the J gene TRBJ1-5; D unresolved. The CDR3 sequence is 13 residues long. Deletions cut 9 bases from V and 7 bases from J, with 17 bases between. Per the germline V gene, CDR1 is SGHDT and CDR2 is YYEEEE. The CDR3 nucleotides read TGTGCCAAGGTAAGGGTTGTGGCGCAGCCCCAGCATTTT. Its translation: CAKVRVVAQPQHF.

This chain joins TRBV19 and TRBJ1-1, with 9 bases aligning to TRBD1. J was trimmed by 11 bases and V by 7 bases; bases with no gene match: 14. Germline-derived CDR1 and CDR2 are LNHDA and SQIVND (reference sequence). The CDR3 sequence is 14 residues long. CDR3 region: CASTQQGANAAAFF. In DNA form, the CDR3 reads TGTGCCAGTACCCAACAGGGGGCGAATGCTGCGGCTTTCTTT.

The genes are TRBV10-1 and TRBJ1-2; the D gene is possibly TRBD1 (5 bases). The germline gives CDR1 WNHNN, CDR2 SYGVQD (reference sequence). This CDR3 has 13 amino acids. V shed 1 base and J shed 4 bases, with 7 bases lying between them. CDR3 DNA sequence: TGCGCCAGCAGTGAGTTCGGGACCTATGGCTACACCTTC. Translated, it gives CASSEFGTYGYTF.

The CDR3 nucleotides read TGTGCCAGCAGTTTAGTAAGCGGTCAAGGGAAGGATGAGCAGTTCTTC. This gives the protein CASSLVSGQGKDEQFF. The V gene is TRBV28, the J gene TRBJ2-1; TRBD2 is a possible D gene (5 bases). CDR1 and CDR2 (germline): MDHEN, SYDVKM. The CDR3 has 16 amino acids. Trimming left V 2 bases short and J 8 bases short, with 19 bases between.

V usage is TRBV28 and J usage is TRBJ1-3, with D hard to call. The V end was cut by 6 bases, the J end by 4 bases, with 10 bases between. Germline lookup yields CDR1 MDHEN and CDR2 SYDVKM. This CDR3 has 13 residues. In DNA form, the CDR3 reads TGTGCCAGCAGCTTAACACCCGGAAACACCATATATTTT. Translated: CASSLTPGNTIYF.

The chain employs TRBV6-1 and TRBJ2-2; D is unresolved. V was shortened by 4 bases and J by 4 bases, with 10 bases between the two germline ends. The germline V gene encodes CDR1 MNHNS and CDR2 SASEGT. This CDR3 has 14 amino acids. The CDR3 nucleotides are TGTGCCAGCAGTGCCCGGGCAGGCACCGGGGAGCTGTTTTTT. Translating it yields CASSARAGTGELFF.

The V and J genes are TRBV5-6 and TRBJ2-2, with D unresolved. This CDR3 has 12 residues. V was clipped by 2 bases and J by 5 bases, with 4 bases between them. Germline-derived CDR1 and CDR2 are SGHDT and YYEEEE. The CDR3 loop is CASSFRTGELFF. CDR3 DNA sequence: TGTGCCAGCAGCTTCAGGACCGGGGAGCTGTTTTTT.

The V call is TRBV18, the J call TRBJ2-5; 10 nucleotides line up with TRBD1. Germline-derived CDR1 and CDR2 are KGHSH and LQKENI. The CDR3 is 16 residues long. Trimming took 4 bases from V and 4 from J; bases not matched to a gene: 9. CDR3 bases: TGTGCCAGCTCACTCCTGGACAGGGGGATTTCAGAGACCCAGTACTTC. Protein: CASSLLDRGISETQYF.

The chain combines TRBV7-2 with TRBJ2-7; possible D gene TRBD2, 5 bases. CDR1 is SGHTA and CDR2 is FQGNSA in the germline V gene. The CDR3 has 12 residues. V gave up 5 bases and J gave up 12 bases, with 17 bases separating them. CDR3 loop: CASSARTGNLYF. The DNA for the CDR3 is TGTGCCAGCAGCGCGCGGACGGGGAATTTGTACTTC.

The chain joins TRBV6-1 to TRBJ1-1; D ambiguous. Germline V CDR1 and CDR2: MNHNS, SASEGT. CDR3 length equals 13 residues. V was clipped by 4 bases and J by 7 bases, with 13 bases between them. The CDR3: CASSARGRDEAFF. DNA for the CDR3: TGTGCCAGCAGTGCTAGAGGACGGGATGAAGCTTTCTTT.